This T cell receptor (beta chain) was sequenced during a study of cytotoxic CD8 clonotypes in ibrutinib-treated CLL. Produced via immunoSEQ multiplex PCR; TCRdb's table is partial and in-frame only. The data hold around 150,000 clones, with 70% to 85% observed a single time. The CDR3 totals 18 residues. Germline V gene data show CDR1 as SQVTM and CDR2 as ANQGSEA. The trim removed 0 bases at V and 4 bases at J, leaving 11 bases unmatched. Cryopreserved PBMCs provided roughly 2 micrograms of genomic DNA for the TCR beta libraries. Sequences were derived from PBMCs, sampled after 12 months of ibrutinib treatment. The rearrangement joins TRBV29-1 to TRBJ2-7, with TRBD2 matching 14 bases. This clonotype was obtained from a human donor with chronic lymphocytic leukemia. CDR3 sequence (DNA): TGCAGCGTTGAAGATCGGGGACTAGCGGGAGTAAGTCTTTACGAGCAGTACTTC. Translated: CSVEDRGLAGVSLYEQYF.